This T cell receptor (beta chain) appears in the sequencing data of a study of PD-L1 blockade in urothelial cancer. Study-level information: Most patients, about nine tenths of the roughly 30, were males with bladder-origin cancer. Each blood sample yielded a median of about 150,000 T cells.

Indicated time point: pretreatment peripheral blood. Added to each PCR by spiking were synthetic TCR analog templates. Profiling relied on immunoSEQ multiplex PCR, and the TCRdb table lists in-frame clones only, not all of them. The data contain about 81,000 clones, about 90% of them singletons. CDR1 MDHEN and CDR2 SYDVKM come from the germline V gene. The V end lost 6 bases, the J end lost 3 bases, and 15 bases lay between the germline ends. The CDR3 spans 15 residues. The receptor was isolated from an elderly woman with urothelial cancer. The source was PBMCs, collected around atezolizumab (anti-PD-L1) treatment. The rearrangement uses TRBV28 and TRBJ1-5; D is possibly TRBD1 (6 bases). The CDR3 region is CASSRGDTYNQPQHF. The CDR3 DNA follows: TGTGCCAGCAGCCGGGGGGACACCTACAATCAGCCCCAGCATTTT.